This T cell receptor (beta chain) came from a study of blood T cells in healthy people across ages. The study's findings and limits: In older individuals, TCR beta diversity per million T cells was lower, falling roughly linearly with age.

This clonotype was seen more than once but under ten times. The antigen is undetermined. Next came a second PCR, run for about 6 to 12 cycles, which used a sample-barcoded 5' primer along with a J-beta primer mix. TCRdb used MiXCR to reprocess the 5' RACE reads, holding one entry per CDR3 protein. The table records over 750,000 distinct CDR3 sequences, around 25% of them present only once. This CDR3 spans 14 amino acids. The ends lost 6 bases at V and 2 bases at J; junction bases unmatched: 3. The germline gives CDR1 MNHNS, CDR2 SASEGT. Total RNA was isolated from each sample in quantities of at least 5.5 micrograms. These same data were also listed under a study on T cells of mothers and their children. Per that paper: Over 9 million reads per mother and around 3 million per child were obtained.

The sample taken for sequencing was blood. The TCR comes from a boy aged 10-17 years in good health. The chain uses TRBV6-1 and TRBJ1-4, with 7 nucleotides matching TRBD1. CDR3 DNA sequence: TGTGCCAGCAGGTTGACAGGGACTAATGAAAAACTGTTTTTT. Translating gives CASRLTGTNEKLFF.